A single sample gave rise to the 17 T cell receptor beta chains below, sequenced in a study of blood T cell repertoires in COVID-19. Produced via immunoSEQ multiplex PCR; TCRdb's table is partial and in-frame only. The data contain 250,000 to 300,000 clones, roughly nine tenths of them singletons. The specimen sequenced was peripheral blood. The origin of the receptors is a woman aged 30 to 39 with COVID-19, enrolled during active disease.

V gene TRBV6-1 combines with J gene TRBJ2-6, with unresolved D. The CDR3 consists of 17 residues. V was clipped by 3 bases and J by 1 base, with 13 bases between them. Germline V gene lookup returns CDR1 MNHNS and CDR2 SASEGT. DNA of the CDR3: TGTGCCAGCAGTGACCCAGGCACCATATCTGGGGCCAACGTCCTGACTTTC. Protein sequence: CASSDPGTISGANVLTF.

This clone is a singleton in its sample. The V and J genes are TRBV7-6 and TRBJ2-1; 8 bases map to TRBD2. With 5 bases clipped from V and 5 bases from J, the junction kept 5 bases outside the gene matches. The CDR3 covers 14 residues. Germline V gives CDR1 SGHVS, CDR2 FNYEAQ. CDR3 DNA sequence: TGTGCCAGCAGCGCGCGGGGGGAAAACAATGAGCAGTTCTTC. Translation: CASSARGENNEQFF.

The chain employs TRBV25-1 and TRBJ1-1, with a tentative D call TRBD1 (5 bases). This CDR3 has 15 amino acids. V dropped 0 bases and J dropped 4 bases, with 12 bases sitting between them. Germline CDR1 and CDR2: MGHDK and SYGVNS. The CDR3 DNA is TGTGCCAGCAGTGAATACGGGGGACGGAGCACTGAAGCTTTCTTT. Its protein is CASSEYGGRSTEAFF.

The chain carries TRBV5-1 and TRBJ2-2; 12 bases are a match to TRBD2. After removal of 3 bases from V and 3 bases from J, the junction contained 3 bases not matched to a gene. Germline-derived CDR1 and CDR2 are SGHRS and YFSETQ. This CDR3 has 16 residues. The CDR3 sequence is CASSYRLAGDTGELFF. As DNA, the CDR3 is TGCGCCAGCAGCTATCGACTAGCGGGGGACACCGGGGAGCTGTTTTTT.

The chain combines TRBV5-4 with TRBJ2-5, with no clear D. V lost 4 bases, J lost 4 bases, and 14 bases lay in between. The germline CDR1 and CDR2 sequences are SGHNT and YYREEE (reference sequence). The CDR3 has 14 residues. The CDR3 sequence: CASSPASSGETQYF. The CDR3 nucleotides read TGTGCCAGCAGCCCGGCTAGTTCGGGAGAGACCCAGTACTTC.

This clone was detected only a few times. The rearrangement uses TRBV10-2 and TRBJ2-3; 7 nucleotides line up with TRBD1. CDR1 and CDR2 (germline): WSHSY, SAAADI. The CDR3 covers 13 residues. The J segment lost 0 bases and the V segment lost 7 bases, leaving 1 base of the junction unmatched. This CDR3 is CASTGGSTDTQYF. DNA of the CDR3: TGCGCCAGCACAGGGGGTAGCACAGATACGCAGTATTTT.

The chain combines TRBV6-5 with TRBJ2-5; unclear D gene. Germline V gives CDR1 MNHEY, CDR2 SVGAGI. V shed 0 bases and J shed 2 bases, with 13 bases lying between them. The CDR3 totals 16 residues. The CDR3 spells CASSYSSRNQQETQYF. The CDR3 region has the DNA TGTGCCAGCAGTTACTCGTCGCGAAACCAACAAGAGACCCAGTACTTC.

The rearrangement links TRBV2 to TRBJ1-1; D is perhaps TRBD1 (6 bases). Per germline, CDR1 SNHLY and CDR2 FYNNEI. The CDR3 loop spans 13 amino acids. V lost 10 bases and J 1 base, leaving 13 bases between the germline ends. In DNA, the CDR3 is TGTGCCATTAAAGGGGGGGGGAACACTGAAGCTTTCTTT. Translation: CAIKGGGNTEAFF.

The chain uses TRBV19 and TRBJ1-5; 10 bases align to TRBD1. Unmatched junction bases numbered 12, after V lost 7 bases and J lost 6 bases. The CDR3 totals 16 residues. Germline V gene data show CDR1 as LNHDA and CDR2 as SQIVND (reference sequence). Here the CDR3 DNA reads TGTGCCAGTAAAGTGGCCGGGACAGGGGTGCTTCAGCCCCAGCATTTT. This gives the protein CASKVAGTGVLQPQHF.

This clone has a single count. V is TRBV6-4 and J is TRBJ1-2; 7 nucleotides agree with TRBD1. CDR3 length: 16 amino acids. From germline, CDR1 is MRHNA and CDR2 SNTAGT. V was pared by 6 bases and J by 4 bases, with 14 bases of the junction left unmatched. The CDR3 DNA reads TGTGCCAGCAGACATTCCGACAGGGCTCCTTTCTATGGCTACACCTTC. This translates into CASRHSDRAPFYGYTF.

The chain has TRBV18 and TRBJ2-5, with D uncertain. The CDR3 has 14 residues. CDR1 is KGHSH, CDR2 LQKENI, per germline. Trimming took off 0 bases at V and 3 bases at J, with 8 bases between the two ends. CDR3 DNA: TGTGCCAGCTCACCACCGAGGCCAGAAGAGACCCAGTACTTC. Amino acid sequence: CASSPPRPEETQYF.

The CDR3 here is CSVERRDREIYGYTF. The CDR3 DNA reads as TGCAGCGTAGAACGCCGGGACAGGGAAATCTATGGCTACACCTTC. The V call is TRBV29-1, the J call TRBJ1-2, with 9 bases that match TRBD1. From germline, CDR1 is SQVTM and CDR2 ANQGSEA. This CDR3 has 15 residues. V shed 6 bases and J 4 bases; nucleotides not matched to a gene: 12.

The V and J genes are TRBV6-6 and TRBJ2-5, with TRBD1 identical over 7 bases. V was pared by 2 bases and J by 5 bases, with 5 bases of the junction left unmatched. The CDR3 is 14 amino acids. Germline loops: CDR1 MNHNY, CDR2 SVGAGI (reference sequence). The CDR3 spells CASSYKGGWETQYF. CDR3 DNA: TGTGCCAGCAGTTACAAAGGGGGCTGGGAGACCCAGTACTTC.

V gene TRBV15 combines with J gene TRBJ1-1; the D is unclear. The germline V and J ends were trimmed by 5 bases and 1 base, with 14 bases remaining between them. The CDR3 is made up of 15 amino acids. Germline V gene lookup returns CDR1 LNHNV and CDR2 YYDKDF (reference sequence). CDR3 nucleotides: TGTGCCACCAGCCCGGGTAGGCGGGAGAACACTGAAGCTTTCTTT. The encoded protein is CATSPGRRENTEAFF.

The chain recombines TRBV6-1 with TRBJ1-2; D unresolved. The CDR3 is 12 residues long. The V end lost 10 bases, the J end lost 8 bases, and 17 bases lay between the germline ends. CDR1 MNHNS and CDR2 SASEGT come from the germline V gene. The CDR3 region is CATREGGGGYTF. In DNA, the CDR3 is TGTGCCACCAGAGAGGGAGGAGGCGGCTACACCTTC.

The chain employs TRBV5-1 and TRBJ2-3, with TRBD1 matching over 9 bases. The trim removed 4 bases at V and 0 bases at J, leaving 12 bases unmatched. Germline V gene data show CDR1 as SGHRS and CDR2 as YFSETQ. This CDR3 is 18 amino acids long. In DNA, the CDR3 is TGCGCCAGCAGCACGGACAGGGGCCATCGCCCAAGCACAGATACGCAGTATTTT. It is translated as CASSTDRGHRPSTDTQYF.

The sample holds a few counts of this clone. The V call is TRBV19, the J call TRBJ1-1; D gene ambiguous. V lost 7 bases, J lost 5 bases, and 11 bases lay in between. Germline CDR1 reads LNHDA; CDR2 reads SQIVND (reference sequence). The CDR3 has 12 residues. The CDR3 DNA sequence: TGTGCCAGTACGGCTTCGAGGACTGAAGCTTTCTTT. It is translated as CASTASRTEAFF.